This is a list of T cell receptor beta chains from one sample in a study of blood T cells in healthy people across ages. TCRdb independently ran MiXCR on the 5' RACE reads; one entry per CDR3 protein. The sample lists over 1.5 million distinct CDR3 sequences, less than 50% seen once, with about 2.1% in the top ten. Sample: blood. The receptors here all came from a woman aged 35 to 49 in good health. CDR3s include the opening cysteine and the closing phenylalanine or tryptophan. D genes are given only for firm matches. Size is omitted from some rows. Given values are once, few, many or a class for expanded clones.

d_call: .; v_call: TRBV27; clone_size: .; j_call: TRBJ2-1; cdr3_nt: TGTGCCAGCAGTCATATTAATGAGCAGTTCTTC; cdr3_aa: CASSHINEQFF
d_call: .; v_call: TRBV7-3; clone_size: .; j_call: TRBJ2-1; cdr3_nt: TGTGCCAGCAGCCCCCGGGATGGGGAGCTGTTCTTC; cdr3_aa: CASSPRDGELFF
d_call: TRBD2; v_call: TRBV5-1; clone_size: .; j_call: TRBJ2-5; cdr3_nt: TGCGCCAGCAGCTACCGACTAGCGGTACAAGAGACCCAGTACTTC; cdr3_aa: CASSYRLAVQETQYF
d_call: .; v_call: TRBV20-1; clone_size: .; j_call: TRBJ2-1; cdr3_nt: TGCAGTGCTAGGCCACTAGCTAATGAGCAGTTCTTC; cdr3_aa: CSARPLANEQFF
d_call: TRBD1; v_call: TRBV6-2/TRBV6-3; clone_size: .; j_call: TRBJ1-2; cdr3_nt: TGTGCCAGCAGTGACGGGGGACAGCACACCTTC; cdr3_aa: CASSDGGQHTF
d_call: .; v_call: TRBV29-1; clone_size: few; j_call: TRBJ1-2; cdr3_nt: TGCAGCGTTGAAACGAAGGGACTGAAGGGCTACACCTTC; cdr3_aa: CSVETKGLKGYTF
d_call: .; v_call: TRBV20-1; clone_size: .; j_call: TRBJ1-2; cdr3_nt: TGCAGTGCTAGAGATCAGGCCAGCGGGGACTATGGCTACACCTTC; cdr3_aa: CSARDQASGDYGYTF
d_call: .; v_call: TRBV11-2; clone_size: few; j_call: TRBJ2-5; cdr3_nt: TGTGCCAGCAGCTTTGGCCTCGAGGAGTCCCAAGAGACCCAGTACTTC; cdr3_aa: CASSFGLEESQETQYF
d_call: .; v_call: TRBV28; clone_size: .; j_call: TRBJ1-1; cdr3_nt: TGTGCCAGCAGTGACCCAGGGAGAACGAACACTGAAGCTTTCTTT; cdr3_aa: CASSDPGRTNTEAFF
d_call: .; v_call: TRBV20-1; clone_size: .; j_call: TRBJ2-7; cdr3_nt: TGCAGTGCTTTATCCCCGGCTGAGCAGTACTTC; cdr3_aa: CSALSPAEQYF
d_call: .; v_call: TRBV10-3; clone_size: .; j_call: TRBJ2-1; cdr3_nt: TGTGCCATCAGTGCGGCGGGTCCTGAGCAGTTCTTC; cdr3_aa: CAISAAGPEQFF
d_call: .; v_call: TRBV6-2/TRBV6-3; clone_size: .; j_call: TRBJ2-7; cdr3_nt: TGTGCCAGCAGTTCCCATGGGCCGGGGAACTACGAGCAGTACTTC; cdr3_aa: CASSSHGPGNYEQYF
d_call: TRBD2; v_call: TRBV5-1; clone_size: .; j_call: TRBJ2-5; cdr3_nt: TGCGCCAGCAGCTGGACTAGCGGTAAAGAGACCCAGTACTTC; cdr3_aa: CASSWTSGKETQYF
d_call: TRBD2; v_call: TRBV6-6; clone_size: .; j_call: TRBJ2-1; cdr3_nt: TGTGCCAGCACCCCAAGGGCGGGGGGTTACAATGAGCAGTTCTTC; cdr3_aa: CASTPRAGGYNEQFF
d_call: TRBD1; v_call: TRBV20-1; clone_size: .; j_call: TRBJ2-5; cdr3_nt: TGCAGTGCTCAGGACAGGGCCAAGGGGGAGACCCAGTACTTC; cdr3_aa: CSAQDRAKGETQYF
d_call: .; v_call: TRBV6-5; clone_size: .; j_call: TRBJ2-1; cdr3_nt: TGTGCCAGCAGTCGCGGCGGGGTTATCGATGAGCAGTTCTTC; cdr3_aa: CASSRGGVIDEQFF
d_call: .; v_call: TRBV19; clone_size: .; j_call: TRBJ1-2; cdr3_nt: TGTGCCAGTAGTATAGCTGTTTCGGGGTATGGCTACACCTTC; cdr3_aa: CASSIAVSGYGYTF
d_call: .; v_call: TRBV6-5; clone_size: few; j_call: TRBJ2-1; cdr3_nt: TGTGCCAGCAGTTACGGGTATCCGAGGGCTTACAATGAGCAGTTCTTC; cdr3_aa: CASSYGYPRAYNEQFF
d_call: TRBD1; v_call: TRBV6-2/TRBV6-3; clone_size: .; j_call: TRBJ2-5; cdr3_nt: TGTGCCAGCAGTGCCAGGACAGGAGCGACCCAGTACTTC; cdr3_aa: CASSARTGATQYF
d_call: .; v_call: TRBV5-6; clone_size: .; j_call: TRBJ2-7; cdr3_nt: TGTGCCAGCAGCCCCGAATCGGCGAGCTCCTACGAGCAGTACTTC; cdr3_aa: CASSPESASSYEQYF
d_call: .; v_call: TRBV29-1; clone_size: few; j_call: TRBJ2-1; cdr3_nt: TGCAGCGTTGTGGAGGGAACGGGGTACAATGAGCAGTTCTTC; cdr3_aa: CSVVEGTGYNEQFF
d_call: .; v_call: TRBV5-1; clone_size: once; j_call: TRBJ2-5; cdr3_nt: TGCGCCAGCAGCTTGAAGAGGGGATCGAGTGAGCAGTACTTC; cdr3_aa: CASSLKRGSSEQYF
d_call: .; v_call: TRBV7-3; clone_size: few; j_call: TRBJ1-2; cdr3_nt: TGTGCCAGCAAAGAAAGCTTACTAACCTATGGCTACACCTTC; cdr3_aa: CASKESLLTYGYTF
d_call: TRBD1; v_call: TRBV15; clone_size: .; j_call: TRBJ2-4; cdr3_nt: TGTGCCACCAGCACCCCACAGGGGCTAGAGGATCCCAAAAACATTCAGTACTTC; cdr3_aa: CATSTPQGLEDPKNIQYF
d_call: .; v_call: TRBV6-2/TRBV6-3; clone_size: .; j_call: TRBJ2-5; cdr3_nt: TGTGCCAGCAGTTATTTCCGGATCCAAGAGACCCAGTACTTC; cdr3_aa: CASSYFRIQETQYF
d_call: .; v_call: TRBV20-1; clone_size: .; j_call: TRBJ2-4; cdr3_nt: TGCAGCGCTATAAGTTTCGACCTACTAGCCAAAGACATTCAGTACTTC; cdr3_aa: CSAISFDLLAKDIQYF
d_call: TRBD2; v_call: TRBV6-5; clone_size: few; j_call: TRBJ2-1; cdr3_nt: TGTGCCAGCAGTTACTCACGGCGGGGGGGGGCTCACAATGAGCAGTTCTTC; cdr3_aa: CASSYSRRGGAHNEQFF
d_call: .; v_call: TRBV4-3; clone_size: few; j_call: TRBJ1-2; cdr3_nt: TGCGCCAGCAGCCAAGATATATTATGGGGGCAGGATGGCTACACCTTC; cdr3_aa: CASSQDILWGQDGYTF
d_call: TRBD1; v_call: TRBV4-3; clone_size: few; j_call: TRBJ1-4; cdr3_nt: TGCGCCAGCACCCGGACAGGGAATGAGAAACTGTTTTTT; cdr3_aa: CASTRTGNEKLFF
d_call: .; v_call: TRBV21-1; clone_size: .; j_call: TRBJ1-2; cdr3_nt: TGTGCCAGCACCAGGAGGGCAGGGACAAACTATGGCTACACCTTC; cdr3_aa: CASTRRAGTNYGYTF
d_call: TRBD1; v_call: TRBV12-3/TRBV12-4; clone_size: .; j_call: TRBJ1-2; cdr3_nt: TGTGCCAGCAGTTCCAGGGGGCGCCGAGTCTCAGGCGATGGCTACACCTTC; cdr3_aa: CASSSRGRRVSGDGYTF
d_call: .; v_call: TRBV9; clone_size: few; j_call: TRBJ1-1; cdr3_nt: TGTGCCAGCAGCGTGGCCCCCCGCGGAGGCTCCGAAGCTTTCTTT; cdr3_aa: CASSVAPRGGSEAFF
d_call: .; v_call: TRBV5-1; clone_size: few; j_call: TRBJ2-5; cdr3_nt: TGCGCCAGCAGGCGTGTCGGCGACAGACAAGAGACCCAGTACTTC; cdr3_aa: CASRRVGDRQETQYF
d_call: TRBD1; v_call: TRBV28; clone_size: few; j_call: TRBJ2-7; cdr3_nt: TGTGCCAGCGGCATAACAGGGACAGCCTACGAGCAGTACTTC; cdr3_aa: CASGITGTAYEQYF
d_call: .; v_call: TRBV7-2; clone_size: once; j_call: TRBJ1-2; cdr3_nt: TGTGCCAGCAATGATCAGGGCGGATCCTATGGCTACACCTTC; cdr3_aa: CASNDQGGSYGYTF
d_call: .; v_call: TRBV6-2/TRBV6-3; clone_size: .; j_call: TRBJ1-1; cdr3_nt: TGTGCCAGCAGTCAGACAGGAGTTAAAGGGGCTTTCTTT; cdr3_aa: CASSQTGVKGAFF
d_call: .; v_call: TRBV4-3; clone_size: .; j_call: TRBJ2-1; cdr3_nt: TGCGCCAGCAGCGTTTCCGGCTTCAAGTTTGAGCAGTTCTTC; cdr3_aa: CASSVSGFKFEQFF
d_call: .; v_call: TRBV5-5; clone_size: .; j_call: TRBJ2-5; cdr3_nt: TGTGCCAGCAGCTCCGACCGACAGAGAGGGGGGTTTAGGTACTTC; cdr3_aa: CASSSDRQRGGFRYF
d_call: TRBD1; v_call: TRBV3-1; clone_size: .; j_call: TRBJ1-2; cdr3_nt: TGTGCCAGCAGCCAGGTCAGGGGGCGGGACAGTGGCTACACCTTC; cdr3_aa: CASSQVRGRDSGYTF
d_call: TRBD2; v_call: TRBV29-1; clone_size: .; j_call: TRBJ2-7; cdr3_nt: TGCAGCGTTTCGGGGGGGCTCTTATCCTACGAGCAGTACTTC; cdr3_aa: CSVSGGLLSYEQYF
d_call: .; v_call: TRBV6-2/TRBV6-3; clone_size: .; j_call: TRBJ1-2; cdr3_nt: TGTGCCAGCTTCAGAGACGGGACTACGTATGGCTACACCTTC; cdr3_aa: CASFRDGTTYGYTF
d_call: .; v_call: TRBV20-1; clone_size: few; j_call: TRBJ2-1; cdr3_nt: TGCAGTGCTAGAGAGCTGGGGGGAAATGAGCAGTTCTTC; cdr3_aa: CSARELGGNEQFF
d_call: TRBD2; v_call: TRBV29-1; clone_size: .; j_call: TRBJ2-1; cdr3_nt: TGCAGCGTTTCAGCGGGCGCGGGGGATGAGCAGTTCTTC; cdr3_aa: CSVSAGAGDEQFF
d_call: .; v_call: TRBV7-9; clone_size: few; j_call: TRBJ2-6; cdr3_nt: TGTGCCAGCAGGTACACAGGAATGGGGGCCAACGTCCTGACTTTC; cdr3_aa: CASRYTGMGANVLTF
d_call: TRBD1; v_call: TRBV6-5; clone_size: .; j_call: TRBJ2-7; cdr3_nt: TGTGCCAGCAGTGGGGACAGGAGAGAGCAGTACTTC; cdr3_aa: CASSGDRREQYF
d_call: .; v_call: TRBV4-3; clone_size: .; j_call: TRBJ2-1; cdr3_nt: TGCGCCAGCAGCCAAGACTACCTCAATGAGCAGTTCTTC; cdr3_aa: CASSQDYLNEQFF
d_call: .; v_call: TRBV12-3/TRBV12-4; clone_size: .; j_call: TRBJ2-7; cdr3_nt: TGTGCCAGCAGTTTGGGGGGGCTTTTTGACGAGCAGTACTTC; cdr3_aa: CASSLGGLFDEQYF
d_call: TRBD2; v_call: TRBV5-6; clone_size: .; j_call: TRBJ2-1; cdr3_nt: TGTGCCAGCAGCTATAAAAGCGGGGTTGAGCAGTTCTTC; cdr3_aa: CASSYKSGVEQFF
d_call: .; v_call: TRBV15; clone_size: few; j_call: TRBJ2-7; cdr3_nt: TGTGCCACCAGCAGAGATACGGCCGCCTACGAGCAGTACTTC; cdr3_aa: CATSRDTAAYEQYF
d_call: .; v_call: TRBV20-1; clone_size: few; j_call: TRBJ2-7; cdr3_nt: TGCAGTGCTAGACCCTCCACCGGCTCCCAACAGTACTTC; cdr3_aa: CSARPSTGSQQYF
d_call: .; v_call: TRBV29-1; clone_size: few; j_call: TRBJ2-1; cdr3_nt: TGCAGCGTTGATTCGGGACCCGCGTGGGGGCAGTTCTTC; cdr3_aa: CSVDSGPAWGQFF